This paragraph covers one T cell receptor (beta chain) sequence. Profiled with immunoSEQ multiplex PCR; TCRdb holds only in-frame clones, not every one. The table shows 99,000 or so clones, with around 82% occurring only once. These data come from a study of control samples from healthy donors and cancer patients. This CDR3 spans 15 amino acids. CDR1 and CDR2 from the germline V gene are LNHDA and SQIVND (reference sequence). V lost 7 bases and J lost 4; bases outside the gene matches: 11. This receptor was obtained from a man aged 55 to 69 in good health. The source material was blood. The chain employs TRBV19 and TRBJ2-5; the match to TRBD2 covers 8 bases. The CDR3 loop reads CASNPGGGFGETQYF. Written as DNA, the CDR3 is TGTGCCAGTAATCCGGGCGGGGGGTTCGGAGAGACCCAGTACTTC.